This T cell receptor beta chain was observed in a study of control samples from healthy donors and cancer patients. Produced via immunoSEQ multiplex PCR; TCRdb's table is partial and in-frame only. Of around 170,000 clones in the sample, 88% were seen once. Trimming removed 5 bases at V and 4 bases at J, with 11 bases between. This CDR3 is 13 amino acids long. The TCR was taken from a woman aged 25-40 years in good health. The J gene is TRBJ1-2, the V gene TRBV12-3 or TRBV12-4; D is unclear. Sequencing was performed on blood. DNA of the CDR3: TGTGCCAGCAGTCACGACCCAGTCTATGGCTACACCTTC. Translating it yields CASSHDPVYGYTF.